The 7 T cell receptor beta chains below all came from one sample that was sequenced in a study of blood T cell repertoires in COVID-19. Assay used: immunoSEQ multiplex PCR; TCRdb lists only in-frame clones, some missing. Found here are roughly 390,000 clones, about 89% of them singletons; the top ten hold 8.5% to 12%. Specimen: peripheral blood. These receptors came from a woman under 40 with COVID-19, enrolled during active disease.

The chain links TRBV7-9 to TRBJ2-2; TRBD2 might be the D (5 bases). The ends were cut back, 5 bases at V and 6 bases at J, with 13 bases in the middle. Looked up from germline, CDR1 is SEHNR and CDR2 is FQNEAQ (reference sequence). This CDR3 comprises 14 residues. CDR3 region: CASSQSGVAGELFF. In nucleotides, the CDR3 is TGTGCCAGCAGCCAATCCGGGGTGGCCGGGGAGCTGTTTTTT.

The chain has TRBV18 and TRBJ2-3; D is possibly TRBD1 (6 bases). The CDR3 is made up of 15 amino acids. Germline V gene data show CDR1 as KGHSH and CDR2 as LQKENI. Trimming shortened V by 2 bases and J by 1 base, and 10 bases separated the two germline ends. This chain's CDR3 is CASSPRQAGTDTQYF. In DNA, the CDR3 is TGTGCCAGCTCACCAAGACAGGCGGGCACAGATACGCAGTATTTT.

This chain connects TRBV2 to TRBJ2-1; possibly TRBD1 for D (5 bases). Trimming left V 4 bases short and J 4 bases short, with 8 bases between. The CDR3 totals 13 residues. Germline CDR1 is SNHLY and CDR2 is FYNNEI. Written as DNA, the CDR3 is TGTGCCAGCAGTGTAAGGGGTTACAATGAGCAGTTCTTC. It yields the protein CASSVRGYNEQFF.

The chain links TRBV27 to TRBJ1-2, with 8 bases matching TRBD1. V was pared by 6 bases and J by 4 bases, with 4 bases of the junction left unmatched. CDR3 length: 13 residues. Germline CDR1 and CDR2: MNHEY and SMNVEV (reference sequence). In DNA, the CDR3 is TGTGCCAGCAGACGGCAGGGGGCCTATGGCTACACCTTC. It codes for CASRRQGAYGYTF.

The V gene is TRBV6-6, the J gene TRBJ2-3, with 8 bases aligning to TRBD1. The CDR3 sequence is 17 residues long. Germline lookup yields CDR1 MNHNY and CDR2 SVGAGI (reference sequence). The V segment lost 5 bases and the J segment 1 base; nucleotides outside the gene matches: 11. This CDR3 is CASSPYGDRLGTDTQYF. The CDR3 coding sequence is TGTGCCAGCAGTCCCTACGGGGACAGGTTGGGCACAGATACGCAGTATTTT.

A note on this clone: One end of the junction does not line up with germline, which may come from a read error. The J gene is TRBJ2-7, the V gene TRBV7-7; tentative D call: TRBD2 (5 bases). The CDR3 is 14 residues long. The germline V gene encodes CDR1 SSHAT and CDR2 FNYEAQ (reference sequence). This CDR3 is CASIHTGITYEQYF. The CDR3 nucleotides read TGTGCTAGCATCCATACGGGGATTACCTACGAGCAGTACTTC.

CDR3 nucleotide sequence: TGTGCCATCAGGACGGGGGGAATAGGCTACAATGAGCAGTTCTTC. Translated, it gives CAIRTGGIGYNEQFF. This chain links TRBV10-3 with TRBJ2-1; 7 positions match TRBD2. The germline V gene encodes CDR1 ENHRY and CDR2 SYGVKD. This CDR3 region has 15 residues. V trimming: 6 bases; J trimming: 3 bases; junction bases outside the gene matches: 8.